This T cell receptor beta chain was found in a study of blood T cell repertoires in COVID-19 (dated by TCRdb to between 2020 and 2021). Regarding the complete study: Samples from collaborators originated in the United States, Italy and Spain and spanned both the acute and convalescent phases of COVID-19. The repertoires were made available in a free public database intended to serve as a resource for research on the immune response to SARS-CoV-2. Where available, HLA class I and class II types were taken from metadata supplied by the sample provider and were not determined by assay-based typing. A de-identified subject ID, COVID-19 status, age in years and sex were almost always included in the sample metadata. The prospective study material was composed of cDNA or gDNA derived from T cells, B-cell-depleted T cells, or PBMCs. The dataset comprised deeply sampled blood TCRbeta repertoires from subjects exposed to, actively infected with, or recovered from COVID-19. The samples were drawn from two sources: the first 160 participants of the ongoing ImmuneRACE study, and 1,254 subjects contributed by 6 global collaborators.

TCRbeta CDR3 regions were amplified from genomic DNA by means of the immunoSEQ Assay, a bias-controlled multiplex PCR. The authors' analysis ran thus. The number of nucleated cells in each sample was estimated by amplification of reference gene primers within the assay. To quantify the absolute abundance of each unique TCRbeta CDR3 rearrangement, sequence reads were collapsed and filtered. Productive Simpson clonality was computed per sample as the square root of Simpson's diversity index over productive rearrangements. TCRdb re-hosts the immuneACCESS table, in-frame sequences only. Its copies lack some clones; in the studies checked, an unresolved V gene accounts for under half of them, and the cause for the rest is not known. That table supplies the V and J calls and clone size; D and trimming were determined from the DNA. Here the sample has tens of thousands of clones; around 83% occur a single time. 2.6% of the sample belongs to the ten largest clones.

V loses 4 bases at its end and J loses 4 bases; junction bases beyond the gene matches: 4. Measured from the cysteine to the phenylalanine, the CDR3 is 14 residues long. Only CDR3 DNA remains: 42 bases, in frame from the first base. From the germline V gene (reference sequence), CDR1 is LGHDT and CDR2 is YNNKEL. What the research found in general, with its limitations: How much clinical and demographic metadata was included differed by source and by participant, and the metadata was provided uncurated.

Details on this clone: Its antigen remains undetermined. Base quality data are lacking; no much larger clone is found one base away.

Collaborating institutions collected whole blood in K2EDTA tubes following their own protocols. For TCRbeta analysis, collaborators shipped samples as frozen whole blood, isolated PBMCs, or DNA extracted from either of those sample types. Sequenced material: peripheral blood. The chain employs TRBV3-1 (or the pseudogene TRBV3-2) and TRBJ1-2; a stretch of 9 junction bases matches TRBD1. The source of this sequence is a woman in her sixties or seventies with acute or convalescent COVID-19. The nucleotide sequence reads as follows: TGTGCCAGCAGCCTCCTACAGGGGGCCTATGGCTACACCTTC. Translated, this is CASSLLQGAYGYTF.